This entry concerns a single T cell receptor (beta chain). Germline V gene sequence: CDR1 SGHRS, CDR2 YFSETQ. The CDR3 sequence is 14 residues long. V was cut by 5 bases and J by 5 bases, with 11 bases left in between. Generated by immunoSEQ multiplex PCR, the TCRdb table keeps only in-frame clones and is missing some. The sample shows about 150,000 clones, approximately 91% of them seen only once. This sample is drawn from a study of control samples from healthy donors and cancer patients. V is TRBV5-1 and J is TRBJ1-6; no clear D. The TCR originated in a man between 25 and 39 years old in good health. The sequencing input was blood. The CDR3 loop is CASRSGENNSPLHF. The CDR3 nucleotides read TGCGCCAGCAGATCAGGAGAAAATAATTCACCCCTCCACTTT. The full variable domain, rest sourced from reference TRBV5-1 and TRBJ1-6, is KAGVTQTPRYLIKTRGQQVTLSCSPISGHRSVSWYQQTPGQGLQFLFEYFSETQRNKGNFPGRFSGRQFSNSRSEMNVSTLELGDSALYLCASRSGENNSPLHFGNGTRLTVT.